Reported below is one T cell receptor (beta chain). Its specificity is unknown. Everyone who donated was a Caucasian adult who lived in Nashville, Tennessee. This specimen belongs to a study of shared clonotypes between healthy human individuals. General observations from the study: Shared clonotypes: approximately 5% naive CD4, 3.5% to 4% naive CD8, 2.3% memory CD4, 0.35% to 0.5% memory CD8.

The CDR3 runs 15 residues. Trimming took off 2 bases at V and 3 bases at J, with 11 bases between the two ends. Germline V gives CDR1 SEHNR, CDR2 FQNEAQ (reference sequence). Samples underwent the assay at deep level. Assay: immunoSEQ multiplex PCR; the TCRdb copy retains only in-frame clones and omits some. The data hold roughly 400,000 clones, with approximately 96% observed a single time. The sequenced sample was memory CD8+ T cells sorted from blood. Documented subset: CD45RO+ cells pooled with CCR7-negative TemRA cells. The gene calls are TRBV7-9 and TRBJ2-1; no definite D call. The sequence was obtained from a man aged 25 to 40 in good health. The CDR3 protein is CASSLSGQFYNEQFF. The CDR3, as DNA: TGTGCCAGCAGCTTAAGTGGCCAATTCTACAATGAGCAGTTCTTC.